What follows is one T cell receptor (beta chain) and its context. The sample originates from a study of radiotherapy plus CTLA-4 blockade in lung cancer. Study as a whole: Disease control reached more than 25%, with objective responses in less than 20%.

Focal radiation was given together with CTLA-4 blockade (ipilimumab) to patients with chemo-refractory metastatic non-small-cell lung cancer. Trimming took 4 bases from V and 4 from J, leaving 19 bases between them. The CDR3 extends over 17 amino acids. Germline V gives CDR1 MNHEY, CDR2 SMNVEV (reference sequence). Produced via immunoSEQ multiplex PCR; TCRdb's table is partial and in-frame only. This sample has 86,000 or so clones; over 70% occur once, and the top ten carry approximately 3.9%. The receptor was derived from a human donor with non-small cell lung cancer who had a partial response to radiotherapy plus ipilimumab. Some clones in this sample may be carry-over from other donors' samples. The sequences come from peripheral blood, collected from a patient treated with radiotherapy plus ipilimumab. The chain combines TRBV27 with TRBJ2-2; D is possibly TRBD2 (5 bases). The CDR3 bases are TGTGCCAGCAGTTCTAGTTGGCTAGCAGTAGGCACCGGGGAGCTGTTTTTT. This codes for CASSSSWLAVGTGELFF.